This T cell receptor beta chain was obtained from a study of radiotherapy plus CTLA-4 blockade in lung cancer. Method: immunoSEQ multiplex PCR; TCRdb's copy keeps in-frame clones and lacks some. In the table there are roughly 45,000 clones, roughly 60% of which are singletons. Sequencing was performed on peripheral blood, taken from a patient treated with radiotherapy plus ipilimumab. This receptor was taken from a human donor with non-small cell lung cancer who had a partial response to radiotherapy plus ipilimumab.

DNA of the CDR3: TGTGCCAGCAGCCCGTTAGGGGGAGGGTTGGGGAATGAGCAGTTCTTC. Its protein product is CASSPLGGGLGNEQFF. The V and J genes are TRBV9 and TRBJ2-1; a possible D gene is TRBD2 (7 bases). The CDR3 has 16 residues. The germline gives CDR1 SGDLS, CDR2 YYNGEE. Trimming took 4 bases from V and 7 from J, leaving 21 bases between them.